This T cell receptor beta chain was sequenced during a study of blood T cells in healthy people across ages. Study-wide results and caveats: Strong correlation was found linking TCR beta diversity to naive T cell percentage. Age showed a roughly linear inverse relationship with TCR beta diversity per million T cells.

For the second PCR, which ran for about 7 to 11 cycles, a sample-barcoded 5' primer and a J-beta primer mix were used. A minimum of 2.5 million CDR3-containing paired-end reads was obtained for each sample. TCRdb passed the 5' RACE reads through MiXCR, listing each CDR3 protein once. The repertoire holds around 1.5 million distinct CDR3 sequences, with about 31% as singletons. The CDR3 is made up of 17 amino acids. Per the germline V gene, CDR1 is MDHEN and CDR2 is SYDVKM. The V segment lost 3 bases and the J segment 4 bases; nucleotides outside the gene matches: 8. This clonotype was seen a handful of times. Its antigen is unidentified.

The chain combines TRBV28 with TRBJ2-1, with TRBD2 matching 11 bases. Sequences were obtained from blood. This clonotype was sampled from a woman aged 25-40 years in good health. The CDR3 DNA reads as TGTGCCAGCAGTTTCTACCAGGGACTAGCGGTATACAATGAGCAGTTCTTC. Protein product: CASSFYQGLAVYNEQFF.